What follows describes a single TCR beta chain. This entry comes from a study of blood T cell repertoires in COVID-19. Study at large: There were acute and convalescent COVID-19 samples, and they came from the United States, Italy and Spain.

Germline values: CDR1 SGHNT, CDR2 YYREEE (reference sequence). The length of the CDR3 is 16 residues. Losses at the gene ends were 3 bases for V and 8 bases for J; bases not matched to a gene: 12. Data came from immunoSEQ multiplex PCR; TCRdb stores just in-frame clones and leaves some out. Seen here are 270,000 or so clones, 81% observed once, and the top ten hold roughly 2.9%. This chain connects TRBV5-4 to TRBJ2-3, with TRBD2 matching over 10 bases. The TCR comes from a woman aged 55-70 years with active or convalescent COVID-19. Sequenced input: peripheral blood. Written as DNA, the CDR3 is TGTGCCAGCAGCTCCCGACAAGGAAGGACTAGCGGTACGCAGTATTTT. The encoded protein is CASSSRQGRTSGTQYF.